These T cell receptor beta chains were read from a single sample in a study of multiple sclerosis patients with progressive multifocal leukoencephalopathy. Here immunoSEQ multiplex PCR was the method, and the copy in TCRdb shows in-frame clones only, minus some. The sample consists of around 30,000 clones, roughly 89% of them appearing once. The starting material was PBMCs, obtained from a patient treated with natalizumab. The receptors come from a human donor with multiple sclerosis. Both conserved end residues are part of each CDR3. A D gene is named only where the DNA matches it firmly. Rows give clone size only sometimes, using once, few, many, or a class for an expanded clone.

cdr3_nt,cdr3_aa,j_call,v_call,d_call,clone_size
TGTGCGGGGGGGGCTAACTATGGCTACACCTTC,CAGGANYGYTF,TRBJ1-2,TRBV6-1,-,-
TGTGCCAGCAGTTACGATCTAGTTTACGAGCAGTACTTC,CASSYDLVYEQYF,TRBJ2-7,TRBV6-5,-,-
TGCGCCAGCAGCGGGGACGGAAGCTCCTACGAGCAGTACTTC,CASSGDGSSYEQYF,TRBJ2-7,TRBV5-1,-,-
TGCGCCAGCAGCACCTTAAACGAGCAGTACTTC,CASSTLNEQYF,TRBJ2-7,TRBV5-1,-,-
TGTGCCAGCAGCCAGCTTGGAGGACCGATTAACTATGGCTACACCTTC,CASSQLGGPINYGYTF,TRBJ1-2,TRBV4-2,-,-
-,CASNFRGRGGQETQYF,TRBJ2-5,TRBV21-1,-,-
TGTGCTAGTGGTTTCGATACAGGGGGCGGCTATGGCTACACCTTC,CASGFDTGGGYGYTF,TRBJ1-2,TRBV12-5,TRBD1,-
TGTGCCAGCACCCCTGAAGGGGGAGGTCAGCCCCAGCATTTT,CASTPEGGGQPQHF,TRBJ1-5,TRBV7-2,-,-
TGTGCCAGCAGCCTCACCGATGCCCGGGATGGCTACACCTTC,CASSLTDARDGYTF,TRBJ1-2,TRBV6-5,-,-
TGTGCCAGCAGTGACTGGACAGGGGGCGCTCAACGGGAGCTGTTTTTT,CASSDWTGGAQRELFF,TRBJ2-2,TRBV2,TRBD1,-
TGTGCCAGCAGCGTGTTAGGGGGCACAGATACGCAGTATTTT,CASSVLGGTDTQYF,TRBJ2-3,TRBV5-8,-,-
TGTGCCAGTAGTATAGGTACTGAAGCTTTCTTT,CASSIGTEAFF,TRBJ1-1,TRBV19,-,-
TGTGCCAGCTCCGAAGGCGGGGATACTGAAGCTTTCTTT,CASSEGGDTEAFF,TRBJ1-1,TRBV18,-,-
TGTGCCAGCAGCGGGCGGGACAGTGAGTACGAGCAGTACTTC,CASSGRDSEYEQYF,TRBJ2-7,TRBV7-9,-,-
TGTGCCAGCAGCACAGGGGTGGAGCAGTTCTTC,CASSTGVEQFF,TRBJ2-1,TRBV9,TRBD1,-
TGTGCCAGCAGCTTGTCAGGCGAGGCGAGAACTGAAGCTTTCTTT,CASSLSGEARTEAFF,TRBJ1-1,TRBV5-4,-,-
TGTGCCTGGAGTGTACAAGTTGTAGGCACCGGGGAGCTGTTTTTT,CAWSVQVVGTGELFF,TRBJ2-2,TRBV30,-,-
TGCGCCAGCAGCTTGGACAGGTCCCCCGGGGAGCTGTTTTTT,CASSLDRSPGELFF,TRBJ2-2,TRBV5-1,-,-
TGTGCTAGTGGTATGTCCCGGGACAGATACACCGGGGAGCTGTTTTTT,CASGMSRDRYTGELFF,TRBJ2-2,TRBV12-5,TRBD1,once
TGCGCCAGCAGTGACCTCCGGGACTACTCCTACAATGAGCAGTTCTTC,CASSDLRDYSYNEQFF,TRBJ2-1,TRBV23-1,TRBD2,few
TGTGCCAGCAGTTCCCCCTACGAGCAGTACTTC,CASSSPYEQYF,TRBJ2-7,TRBV28,-,-
TGTGCCAGCAGCGCACGGGGGGGCTCTAGCACAGATACGCAGTATTTT,CASSARGGSSTDTQYF,TRBJ2-3,TRBV6-4,TRBD2,-
TGTGCCAGCAGCCCGGATACTACCTTCTCTGGAAACACCATATATTTT,CASSPDTTFSGNTIYF,TRBJ1-3,TRBV5-4,-,few
TGTGCCTGGAGCTCTATGACAGTGGATCAGCCCCAGCATTTT,CAWSSMTVDQPQHF,TRBJ1-5,TRBV30,-,-
TGTGCCAGCAGGCCCGGGGACAGGGCGGGGGAGCAGTACTTC,CASRPGDRAGEQYF,TRBJ2-7,TRBV6-5,TRBD1,-
TGTGCCACCAGCAGAGATCTGAACACTGAAGCTTTCTTT,CATSRDLNTEAFF,TRBJ1-1,TRBV15,-,-
TGTGCCAGCAGCCCGAACGCGGGTGACTACACCTTC,CASSPNAGDYTF,TRBJ1-2,TRBV7-8,-,-
TGTGCCAGCACCCCAACAGTCGAAAACTACGAGCAGTACTTC,CASTPTVENYEQYF,TRBJ2-7,TRBV2,-,-
TGTGCCTGGAGTGGGGGACTAGCGGGAGCCCTTGGAGAGACCCAGTACTTC,CAWSGGLAGALGETQYF,TRBJ2-5,TRBV30,TRBD2,-
TGTGCCAGCAGCTTGGAGACAGGGGCCTACGAGCAGTACTTC,CASSLETGAYEQYF,TRBJ2-7,TRBV5-6,TRBD1,-
TGTGCCAGCAGCGCAACAATGAACACCGGGGAGCTGTTTTTT,CASSATMNTGELFF,TRBJ2-2,TRBV9,-,once
TGTGCCAGCAGCCCGGGCCCAAGGGTTGGGGCCAACGTCCTGACTTTC,CASSPGPRVGANVLTF,TRBJ2-6,TRBV7-2,-,-
TGTGCCAGCAGTACAGGGGAGGCGGGCCACTATGGCTACACCTTC,CASSTGEAGHYGYTF,TRBJ1-2,TRBV27,TRBD1,-
TGTGCCTGGAGGCCCGGGGGGGGGAATGAGCAGTTCTTC,CAWRPGGGNEQFF,TRBJ2-1,TRBV30,TRBD2,-
TGCGCCAGCAGTGAGGGAGGTAGCGGGGGGCAAGAGACCCAGTACTTC,CASSEGGSGGQETQYF,TRBJ2-5,TRBV10-2,TRBD2,-
TGTGCCAGCAGCTCGAGCGGGTACCAAGAGACCCAGTACTTC,CASSSSGYQETQYF,TRBJ2-5,TRBV7-6,-,-
TGTGCCAGCAGTACCCCTTTTGCCCCAAGGACCGGGGAGCTGTTTTTT,CASSTPFAPRTGELFF,TRBJ2-2,TRBV2,-,-
TGTGCCAGCAGCCCCCCCCGGCTAGCGGGGGTCCAAGAGACCCAGTACTTC,CASSPPRLAGVQETQYF,TRBJ2-5,TRBV7-3,TRBD2,-